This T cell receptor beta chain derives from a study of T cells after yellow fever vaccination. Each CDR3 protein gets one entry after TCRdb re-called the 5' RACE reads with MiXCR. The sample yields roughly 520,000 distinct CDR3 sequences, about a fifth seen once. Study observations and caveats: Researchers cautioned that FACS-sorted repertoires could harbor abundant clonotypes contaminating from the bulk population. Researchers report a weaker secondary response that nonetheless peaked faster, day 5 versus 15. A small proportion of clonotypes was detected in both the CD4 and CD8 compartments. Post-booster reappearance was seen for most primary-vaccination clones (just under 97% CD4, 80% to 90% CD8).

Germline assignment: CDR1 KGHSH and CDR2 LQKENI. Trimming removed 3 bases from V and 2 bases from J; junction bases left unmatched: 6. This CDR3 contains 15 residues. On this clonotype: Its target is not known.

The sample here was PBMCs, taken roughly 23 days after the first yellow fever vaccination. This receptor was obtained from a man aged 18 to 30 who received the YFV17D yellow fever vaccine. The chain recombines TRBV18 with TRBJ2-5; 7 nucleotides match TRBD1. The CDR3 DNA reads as TGTGCCAGCTCACCGAGGACAGGCCGACAAGAGACCCAGTACTTC. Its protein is CASSPRTGRQETQYF.